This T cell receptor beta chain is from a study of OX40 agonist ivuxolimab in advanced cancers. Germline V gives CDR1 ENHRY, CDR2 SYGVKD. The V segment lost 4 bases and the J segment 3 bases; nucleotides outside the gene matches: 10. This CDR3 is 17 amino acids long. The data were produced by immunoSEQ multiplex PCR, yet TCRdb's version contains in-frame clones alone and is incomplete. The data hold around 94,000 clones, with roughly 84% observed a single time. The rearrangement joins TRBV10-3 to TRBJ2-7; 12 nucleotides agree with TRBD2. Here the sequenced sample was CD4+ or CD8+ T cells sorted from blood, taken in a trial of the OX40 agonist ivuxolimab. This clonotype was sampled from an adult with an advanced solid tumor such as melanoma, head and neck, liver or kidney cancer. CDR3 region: CAISGLLAGGSLYEQYF. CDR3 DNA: TGTGCCATCAGTGGTTTACTAGCGGGAGGTTCGCTCTACGAGCAGTACTTC.